This T cell receptor (beta chain) came from a study of blood T cell repertoires in COVID-19. Germline V gene data show CDR1 as SEHNR and CDR2 as FQNEAQ (reference sequence). The V gene lost 0 bases and the J gene lost 4 bases, with 12 bases spanning the gap. CDR3 length: 15 residues. Here immunoSEQ multiplex PCR was the method, and the copy in TCRdb shows in-frame clones only, minus some. The sample contains about 330,000 clones, 70% to 90% of which appear only once. The sample was PBMCs or T cells enriched from blood (not recorded which). The TCR originated in a woman aged 25 to 39 who had recovered from COVID-19. This rearrangement joins TRBV7-9 to TRBJ2-5; D remains unclear. The CDR3 protein is CASSLAQALAETQYF. Here the CDR3 DNA reads TGTGCCAGCAGCTTAGCCCAGGCCCTCGCAGAGACCCAGTACTTC.